This T cell receptor (beta chain) comes out of a study of blood T cell repertoires in COVID-19. In the study overall: Italy, Spain and the United States were the sources of the convalescent and acute COVID-19 samples. T cells, B-cell-depleted T cells, or PBMCs provided the cDNA or gDNA that served as material.

Authors' analysis steps: Researchers report that nucleated cell counts were estimated from reference gene primer amplification. Using immunoSEQ multiplex PCR, the repertoire was profiled, and TCRdb retains in-frame clones only, with some absent. The V and J calls and clone size were taken over from that table, and D and trimming were inferred from the DNA. The table lists 250,000 to 350,000 clones, more than 75% of them singletons. CDR1 and CDR2 from the germline V gene are MDHEN and SYDVKM. The ends were cut back, 3 bases at V and 1 base at J, with 9 bases in the middle. The length of the CDR3 is 14 residues.

This chain uses TRBV28 with TRBJ1-1; no clear D. Sequenced sample: peripheral blood. The receptor comes from a woman in her 50s with acute or convalescent COVID-19. The CDR3: CASSLLQPNTEAFF. CDR3 DNA: TGTGCCAGCAGTTTGTTACAGCCGAACACTGAAGCTTTCTTT.